What follows are 28 T cell receptor beta chains derived from one specimen sequenced in a study of Ad26.COV2.S vaccination and SARS-CoV-2 variants. Profiled with immunoSEQ multiplex PCR; TCRdb holds only in-frame clones, not every one. The sample yields about 350,000 clones, about 91% seen once. This specimen consisted of peripheral blood, obtained after recovery from COVID-19. The origin of the receptors is a human donor who had recovered from COVID-19.

The chain couples TRBV7-8 to TRBJ2-7; the D is unclear. The V gene lost 4 bases and the J gene lost 5 bases, with 12 bases spanning the gap. Germline CDR1 and CDR2: SGHVS and FQNEAQ. The CDR3 loop spans 13 amino acids. The CDR3 here is CASSSRSWDEQYF. The CDR3 DNA reads TGTGCCAGCAGCTCAAGGAGTTGGGACGAGCAGTACTTC.

CDR3: CAISDGRPNTEAFF. The DNA of the CDR3 is TGTGCCATCAGTGATGGGCGACCGAACACTGAAGCTTTCTTT. The chain links TRBV10-3 to TRBJ1-1; D unresolved. This CDR3 spans 14 amino acids. The germline V and J ends were trimmed by 3 bases and 1 base, with 9 bases remaining between them. Looked up from germline, CDR1 is ENHRY and CDR2 is SYGVKD.

V usage is TRBV6-5 and J usage is TRBJ2-3; 7 nucleotides align to TRBD1. CDR1 and CDR2 (germline): MNHEY, SVGAGI. The trim removed 4 bases at V and 4 bases at J, leaving 8 bases unmatched. This CDR3 has 15 amino acids. In DNA, the CDR3 is TGTGCCAGCAGTTCCTTTAAGGGGGCCGCAGATACGCAGTATTTT. Encoded protein: CASSSFKGAADTQYF.

V and J are TRBV19 and TRBJ2-1; D possibly corresponds to TRBD2 (7 bases). Germline lookup yields CDR1 LNHDA and CDR2 SQIVND (reference sequence). The CDR3 extends over 15 amino acids. Trimming left V 5 bases short and J 6 bases short, with 17 bases between. The DNA of the CDR3 is TGTGCCAGTAGTTGGGGGGCGGGGGCCCCCAATGAGCAGTTCTTC. Translation: CASSWGAGAPNEQFF.

V gene TRBV7-5 combines with J gene TRBJ1-2; the DNA was not compared with TRBD1, the D call given in the table. TRBV7-5 is described as a pseudogene. The CDR3 runs 15 residues. CDR3 residues: CARSFEGTEPYGYTF. The CDR3 DNA reads as TGTGCCAGAAGCTTCGAGGGGACAGAGCCCTATGGCTACACCTTC.

V and J are TRBV19 and TRBJ1-3, with D tentatively TRBD1 (6 bases). The germline V and J ends were trimmed by 4 bases and 0 bases, with 13 bases remaining between them. The CDR3 consists of 16 residues. Germline-derived CDR1 and CDR2 are LNHDA and SQIVND (reference sequence). CDR3 residues: CASSRDTRTSGNTIYF. The CDR3 DNA reads TGTGCCAGTAGTAGGGACACTAGGACCTCTGGAAACACCATATATTTT.

This clone was detected once. The chain has TRBV7-9 and TRBJ2-3, with 7 positions matching TRBD1. The CDR3 is made up of 15 amino acids. J lost 0 bases, V lost 5 bases, and 5 bases had no gene match. CDR1 and CDR2 (germline): SEHNR, FQNEAQ (reference sequence). CDR3 sequence: CASSGRDSSTDTQYF. The CDR3, as DNA: TGTGCCAGCAGCGGCCGGGACAGCAGCACAGATACGCAGTATTTT.

This clone was observed once. This CDR3 is also generated by other DNA sequences in the sample. The chain couples TRBV10-1 to TRBJ1-1; no firm D call. The V gene's germline CDR1 is WNHNN and CDR2 SYGVQD (reference sequence). V shed 5 bases and J shed 0 bases, with 7 bases lying between them. The CDR3 contains 13 residues. Here the CDR3 DNA reads TGCGCCAGCAGTTTTACGGTGAACACTGAAGCTTTCTTT. Translation gives CASSFTVNTEAFF.

The table lists this clone with a few counts. The V gene is TRBV5-6, the J gene TRBJ1-6; D remains ambiguous. Per germline, CDR1 SGHDT and CDR2 YYEEEE. The V gene lost 7 bases and the J gene lost 7 bases, with 12 bases spanning the gap. The CDR3 contains 13 residues. The CDR3, as DNA: TGTGCCAGCGTAAGGATTGGGAATTCACCCCTCCACTTT. Translation gives CASVRIGNSPLHF. Full variable domain (missing parts from reference TRBV5-6 and TRBJ1-6): DAGVTQSPTHLIKTRGQQVTLRCSPKSGHDTVSWYQQALGQGPQFIFQYYEEEERQRGNFPDRFSGHQFPNYSSELNVNALLLGDSALYLCASVRIGNSPLHFGNGTRLTVT.

This chain uses TRBV6-5 with TRBJ1-3; 7 nucleotides line up with TRBD1. CDR1 MNHEY and CDR2 SVGAGI come from the germline V gene. This CDR3 spans 15 amino acids. V dropped 6 bases and J dropped 1; count of bases not matched to a gene: 6. The chain's CDR3 is CASRPDRVSGNTIYF. The CDR3 DNA follows: TGTGCCAGCAGACCCGACAGGGTTTCTGGAAACACCATATATTTT.

This clone has just one count. V and J are TRBV2 and TRBJ1-1, with D uncertain. V dropped 6 bases and J dropped 7 bases, with 12 bases sitting between them. CDR3 length: 12 amino acids. The germline V gene has CDR1 SNHLY and CDR2 FYNNEI. The CDR3 bases are TGTGCCAGCAGGGGAAACGGGATTGAAGCTTTCTTT. Its protein product is CASRGNGIEAFF.

The chain links TRBV28 to TRBJ2-4, with 8 bases identical to TRBD2. CDR1 and CDR2 from the germline V gene are MDHEN and SYDVKM. J gave up 6 bases and V 7 bases, and 5 bases lay outside the gene matches. The CDR3 runs 13 residues. This CDR3 reads CASTRGGLNIQYF. The CDR3 DNA is TGTGCCAGCACCCGGGGGGGACTAAACATTCAGTACTTC.

The chain uses TRBV3-1 (or the pseudogene TRBV3-2) and TRBJ1-4; D is ambiguous. Germline values: CDR1 LGHDT, CDR2 YNNKEL (reference sequence). V was pared by 4 bases and J by 8 bases, with 14 bases between. This CDR3 is 14 amino acids long. The CDR3 reads CASSPDLSGEKLFF. CDR3 bases: TGTGCCAGCAGCCCGGACCTCAGCGGGGAAAAACTGTTTTTT.

This clone came up once. This chain uses TRBV24-1 with TRBJ1-4, with 8 bases identical to TRBD1. The CDR3 length is 12 residues. The junction had 4 bases not matched to a gene; V was cut back by 9 bases and J by 8 bases. Germline V CDR1 and CDR2: KGHDR, SFDVKD. The CDR3 nucleotides are TGTGCCACCCCAGGGGGCAACGAAAAACTGTTTTTT. Translation: CATPGGNEKLFF.

CDR3 sequence (DNA): TGTGCCAGCAGCTTAAGGGCGGGCCGCAATCAGCCCCAGCATTTT. Translation: CASSLRAGRNQPQHF. The gene calls are TRBV7-6 and TRBJ1-5, with D unclear. Looked up from germline, CDR1 is SGHVS and CDR2 is FNYEAQ. CDR3 length equals 15 residues. With 2 bases removed from V and 2 bases from J, the gap between germline ends came to 10 bases.

The chain employs TRBV2 and TRBJ1-1; D gene uncertain. Looked up from germline, CDR1 is SNHLY and CDR2 is FYNNEI. Trimming took 7 bases from V and 2 from J, leaving 8 bases between them. The CDR3 is 12 amino acids. The CDR3 DNA reads as TGTGCCAGCATCTCGGGTAACACTGAAGCTTTCTTT. This codes for CASISGNTEAFF.

The CDR3 is CASSLVSRLAGGRETQYF. CDR3 in DNA: TGTGCCAGCAGCTTAGTTAGCCGACTAGCGGGGGGGCGAGAGACCCAGTACTTC. The chain links TRBV7-8 to TRBJ2-5; 14 bases match TRBD2. There are 18 residues in the CDR3. Germline CDR1 and CDR2: SGHVS and FQNEAQ. The junction had 8 bases not matched to a gene; V was cut back by 1 base and J by 4 bases.

This chain joins TRBV5-4 and TRBJ1-2; a weak D match, TRBD1 (6 bases). The V gene's germline CDR1 is SGHNT and CDR2 YYREEE (reference sequence). The ends were cut back, 1 base at V and 5 bases at J, with 9 bases in the middle. The CDR3 contains 13 residues. The chain's CDR3 is CASSLTGSYGYTF. Written as DNA, the CDR3 is TGTGCCAGCAGCTTGACAGGGTCTTATGGCTACACCTTC.

This rearrangement joins TRBV3-1 (or the pseudogene TRBV3-2) to TRBJ2-3; 12 bases map to TRBD2. The CDR3 consists of 16 residues. V lost 3 bases to trimming and J lost 3 bases; unmatched junction nucleotides: 4. The V gene's germline CDR1 is LGHDT and CDR2 YNNKEL (reference sequence). DNA for the CDR3: TGTGCCAGCAGCCACCTAGCGGGGGGGCAGACAGATACGCAGTATTTT. It translates to CASSHLAGGQTDTQYF.

V is TRBV5-1 and J is TRBJ2-7, with D possibly matching TRBD2 (5 bases). This CDR3 region has 14 residues. The V end was cut by 1 base, the J end by 6 bases, with 14 bases between. The germline gives CDR1 SGHRS, CDR2 YFSETQ. CDR3 DNA sequence: TGCGCCAGCAGCTTGAAAGTGGCCGGGATCGAGCAGTACTTC. This translates into CASSLKVAGIEQYF.

The V and J genes are TRBV2 and TRBJ1-5; D gene ambiguous. CDR3 length equals 14 residues. Germline CDR1 SNHLY, CDR2 FYNNEI. The V end was cut by 4 bases, the J end by 0 bases, with 7 bases between. CDR3 sequence reads: CASSGPFSNQPQHF. The CDR3 nucleotides read TGTGCCAGCAGTGGGCCTTTTAGCAATCAGCCCCAGCATTTT.

The rearrangement joins TRBV5-4 to TRBJ1-2; 8 bases line up with TRBD1. CDR1 is SGHNT, CDR2 YYREEE, per germline (reference sequence). The J segment lost 4 bases and the V segment lost 0 bases, leaving 5 bases of the junction unmatched. The CDR3 is 15 residues long. The CDR3 DNA is TGTGCCAGCAGCTTGGCCGGGACAGGCCCCTATGGCTACACCTTC. This codes for CASSLAGTGPYGYTF.

This clone came up once. The chain is built from TRBV18 and TRBJ2-3; TRBD2 matches at 9 bases. The CDR3 spans 15 residues. J gave up 6 bases and V 2 bases, and 6 bases lay outside the gene matches. Germline-derived CDR1 and CDR2 are KGHSH and LQKENI. CDR3 DNA: TGTGCCAGCTCACCAGCATCACTAGCGGGCGATACGCAGTATTTT. Translating gives CASSPASLAGDTQYF.

The chain links TRBV7-6 to TRBJ1-1; 8 positions agree with TRBD1. This CDR3 is 15 amino acids long. Trimming removed 5 bases from V and 2 bases from J; junction bases left unmatched: 7. Germline lookup yields CDR1 SGHVS and CDR2 FNYEAQ. The DNA for the CDR3 is TGTGCCAGCAGCCTCCGGACAGGGCCTAACACTGAAGCTTTCTTT. Protein sequence: CASSLRTGPNTEAFF.

This chain joins TRBV5-1 and TRBJ2-7; maybe TRBD2 (5 bases). Looked up from germline, CDR1 is SGHRS and CDR2 is YFSETQ. The CDR3 is 17 residues long. Trimming pared 0 bases from V and 5 bases from J, leaving 21 bases between. CDR3 in DNA: TGCGCCAGCAGCTTGGCCGGGATGACGGGAACCCACGACGAGCAGTACTTC. Amino acid sequence: CASSLAGMTGTHDEQYF.

The rearrangement uses TRBV11-2 and TRBJ2-3; 11 nucleotides align to TRBD2. After removal of 5 bases from V and 3 bases from J, the junction contained 7 bases not matched to a gene. The CDR3 is made up of 16 amino acids. Germline-derived CDR1 and CDR2 are SGHAT and FQNNGV. The CDR3 bases are TGTGCCAGCAGCCGTTTACTAGCGGGGGATACAGATACGCAGTATTTT. It yields the protein CASSRLLAGDTDTQYF. Based on the CDR3 plus reference TRBV11-2 and TRBJ2-3, the full variable domain is EAGVAQSPRYKIIEKRQSVAFWCNPISGHATLYWYQQILGQGPKLLIQFQNNGVVDDSQLPKDRFSAERLKGVDSTLKIQPAKLEDSAVYLCASSRLLAGDTDTQYFGPGTRLTVL.

This chain joins TRBV9 and TRBJ2-7; D is unclear. V lost 1 base, J lost 3 bases, and 11 bases lay in between. This CDR3 has 14 residues. The germline V gene encodes CDR1 SGDLS and CDR2 YYNGEE. Here the CDR3 DNA reads TGTGCCAGCAGCGTATCTCCGGAGAACTACGAGCAGTACTTC. The encoded protein is CASSVSPENYEQYF.

This clone was detected only a few times. The chain has TRBV6-5 and TRBJ1-2, with unresolved D. Per the germline V gene, CDR1 is MNHEY and CDR2 is SVGAGI. V lost 8 bases and J lost 8, with 12 bases in between. CDR3 length equals 11 residues. The CDR3 loop is CASRDSGGYTF. The CDR3 nucleotides read TGTGCCAGCCGCGATAGTGGGGGCTACACCTTC.